Presented here are 4 T cell receptor beta chains from one specimen sequenced in a study of blood T cell repertoires in COVID-19. Some clones are missing from TCRdb's copy, which holds only in-frame ones; the method was immunoSEQ multiplex PCR. The table has over 200,000 clones, 80% to 90% seen once. The sequencing input was peripheral blood. These receptors were obtained from a man aged 80 or over with acute or convalescent COVID-19.

The chain combines TRBV19 with TRBJ1-2, with 7 nucleotides matching TRBD1. The CDR3 runs 16 residues. The J segment lost 7 bases and the V segment lost 6 bases, leaving 17 bases of the junction unmatched. Germline V CDR1 and CDR2: LNHDA, SQIVND (reference sequence). The DNA for the CDR3 is TGTGCCAGTAGCGAACGTAACGGACAGGACCCCGGTGGCTACACCTTC. Protein product: CASSERNGQDPGGYTF.

The CDR3 is CASTSGTYYEQYF. The CDR3 DNA is TGTGCCAGCACCAGCGGGACCTACTACGAGCAGTACTTC. This chain uses TRBV6-5 with TRBJ2-7; 7 bases are shared with TRBD2. The CDR3 has 13 residues. The germline CDR1 and CDR2 sequences are MNHEY and SVGAGI. V gave up 7 bases and J gave up 3 bases; unmatched junction bases: 6.

The gene calls are TRBV6-5 and TRBJ1-2; tentatively, D is TRBD1 (6 bases). Trimming pared 5 bases from V and 2 bases from J, leaving 15 bases between. The CDR3 runs to 15 residues. Germline values: CDR1 MNHEY, CDR2 SVGAGI. The CDR3: CASSRLFRGNYGYTF. Written as DNA, the CDR3 is TGTGCCAGCAGTCGACTCTTCAGGGGAAACTATGGCTACACCTTC.

The J gene is TRBJ1-2, the V gene TRBV27; possible D gene TRBD1, 6 bases. The CDR3 consists of 13 residues. Trimming stripped 3 bases from V and 2 bases from J, with 7 bases between. Germline V gene lookup returns CDR1 MNHEY and CDR2 SMNVEV (reference sequence). The CDR3 loop is CASSFRGNYGYTF. CDR3 bases: TGTGCCAGCAGTTTCAGGGGCAACTATGGCTACACCTTC.